This TCR beta chain comes out of a study of T cells in Graves' hyperthyroidism and ophthalmopathy. Germline V gene sequence: CDR1 MNHNS, CDR2 SASEGT. Deletions cut 6 bases from V and 2 bases from J, with 13 bases between. The CDR3 runs to 14 residues. A note on this clonotype: Its antigen is currently unknown.

General observations from the study: Ophthalmopathy, which appeared later, was predicted by the model a median roughly 6.6 months before onset. Most thyroid clonotypes expanded above 0.001 appeared in blood too. Ophthalmopathy was separated from stable hyperthyroidism by a 13 V-J model.

Hyperthyroidism in the patients, aged 18 to 65, was newly diagnosed and under 2 months in duration. The CDR3 regions of TCR beta were amplified from RNA transcripts. HTBI primers were used for first-round RT-PCR of the TCR CDR3. MiXCR, applied by TCRdb to the multiplex PCR reads, yields one record per CDR3 protein. Of 650,000 to 850,000 distinct CDR3 sequences in the sample, about 17% were seen once. V gene TRBV6-1 combines with J gene TRBJ1-2; no firm D call. The sequenced sample was blood. The receptor was isolated from a woman between 45 and 65 years old with Graves' hyperthyroidism that later progressed to Graves' ophthalmopathy. CDR3 sequence: CASSPGEPNYGYTF. CDR3 nucleotides: TGTGCCAGCAGCCCCGGTGAGCCCAACTATGGCTACACCTTC.